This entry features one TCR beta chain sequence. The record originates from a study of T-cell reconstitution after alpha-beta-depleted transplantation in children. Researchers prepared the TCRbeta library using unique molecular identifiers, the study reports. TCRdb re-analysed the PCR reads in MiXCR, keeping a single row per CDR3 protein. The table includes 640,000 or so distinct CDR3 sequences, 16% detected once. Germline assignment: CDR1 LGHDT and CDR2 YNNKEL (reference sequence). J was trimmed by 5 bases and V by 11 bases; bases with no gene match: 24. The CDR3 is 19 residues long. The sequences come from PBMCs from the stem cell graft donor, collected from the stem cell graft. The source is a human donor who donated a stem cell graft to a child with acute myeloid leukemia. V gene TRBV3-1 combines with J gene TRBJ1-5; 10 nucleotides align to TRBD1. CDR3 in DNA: TGTGCCCTCAGTCCAGGACCGGGACAGGGGTTCGTAGGAGATCAGCCCCAGCATTTT. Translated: CALSPGPGQGFVGDQPQHF.